The source of this T cell receptor beta chain is a study of spatial heterogeneity in lung cancer. The overall study: Sequencing covered available follow-up PBMC samples collected a median of approximately 25 months after resection. Alpha-chain sequences were consistently detected in smaller numbers than beta-chain sequences. Raw reads contained each unique TCR and UMI combination more than ten times on average.

This clonotype was counted many times. Regarding time point: blood at routine non-recurrence follow-up after resection. Whole RNA, isolated from tumor, nontumor lung or frozen PBMC, was sequenced without prior sorting. TCRdb passed the 5' RACE reads through MiXCR, listing each CDR3 protein once. The sample lists about 36,000 distinct CDR3 sequences; over 6.5% were seen once. The V and J ends lost 4 bases and 4 bases respectively, with 15 bases between them. This CDR3 region has 15 residues. The germline CDR1 and CDR2 sequences are SEHNR and FQNEAQ (reference sequence). This clonotype was obtained from a male donor with early-stage non-small cell lung cancer. This chain connects TRBV7-9 to TRBJ2-3, with unresolved D. The sample was PBMCs, taken at follow-up. The CDR3 DNA is TGTGCCAGCAGCTCGCCACTGACGGGCCCAGATACGCAGTATTTT. It is translated as CASSSPLTGPDTQYF.